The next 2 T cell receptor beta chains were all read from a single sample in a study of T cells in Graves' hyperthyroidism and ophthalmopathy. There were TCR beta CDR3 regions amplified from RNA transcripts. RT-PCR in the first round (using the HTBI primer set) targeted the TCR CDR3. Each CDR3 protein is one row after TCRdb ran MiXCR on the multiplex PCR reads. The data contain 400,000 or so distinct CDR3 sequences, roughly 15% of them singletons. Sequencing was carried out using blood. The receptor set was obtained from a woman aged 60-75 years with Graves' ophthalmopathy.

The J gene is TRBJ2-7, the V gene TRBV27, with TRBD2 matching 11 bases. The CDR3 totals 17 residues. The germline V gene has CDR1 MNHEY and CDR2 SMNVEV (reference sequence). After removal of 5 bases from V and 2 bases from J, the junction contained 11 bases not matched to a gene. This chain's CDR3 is CASSPYTGTSGPYEQYF. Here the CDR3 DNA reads TGTGCCAGCAGTCCGTATACCGGGACTAGCGGACCCTACGAGCAGTACTTC.

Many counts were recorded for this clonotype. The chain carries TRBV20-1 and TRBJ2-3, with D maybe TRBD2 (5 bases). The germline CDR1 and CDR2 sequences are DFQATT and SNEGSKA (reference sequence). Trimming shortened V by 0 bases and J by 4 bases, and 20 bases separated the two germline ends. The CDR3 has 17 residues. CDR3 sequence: CSARDPWGARGADTQYF. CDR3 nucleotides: TGCAGTGCTAGAGACCCCTGGGGAGCGAGAGGCGCAGATACGCAGTATTTT.